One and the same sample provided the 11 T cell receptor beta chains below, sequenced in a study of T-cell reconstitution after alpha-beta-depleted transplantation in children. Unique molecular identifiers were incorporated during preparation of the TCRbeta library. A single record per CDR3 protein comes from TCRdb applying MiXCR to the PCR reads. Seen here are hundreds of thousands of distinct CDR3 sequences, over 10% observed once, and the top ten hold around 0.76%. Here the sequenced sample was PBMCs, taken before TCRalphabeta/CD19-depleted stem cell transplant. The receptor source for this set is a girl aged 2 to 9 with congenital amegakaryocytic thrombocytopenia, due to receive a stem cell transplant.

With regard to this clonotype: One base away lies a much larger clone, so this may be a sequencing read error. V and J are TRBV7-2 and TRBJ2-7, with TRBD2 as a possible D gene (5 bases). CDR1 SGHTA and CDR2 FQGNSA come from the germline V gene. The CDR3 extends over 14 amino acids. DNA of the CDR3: TGTGCCAGCAGCTTAACCATCGGGAACTACGAGCCGTACTTC. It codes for CASSLTIGNYEPYF.

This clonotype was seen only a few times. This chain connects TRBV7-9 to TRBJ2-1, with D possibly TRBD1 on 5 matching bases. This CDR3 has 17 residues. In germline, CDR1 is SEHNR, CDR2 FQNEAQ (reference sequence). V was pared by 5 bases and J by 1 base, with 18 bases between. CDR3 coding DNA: TGTGCCAGCAGCCCACAGGTGTCTGGGGCTTCCTACAATGAGCAGTTCTTC. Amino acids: CASSPQVSGASYNEQFF.

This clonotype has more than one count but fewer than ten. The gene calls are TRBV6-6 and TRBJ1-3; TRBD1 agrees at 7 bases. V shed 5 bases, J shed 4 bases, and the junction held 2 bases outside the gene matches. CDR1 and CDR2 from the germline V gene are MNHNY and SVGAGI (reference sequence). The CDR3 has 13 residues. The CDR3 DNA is TGTGCCAGCAGTCAGGGGGTCGGAAACACCATATATTTT. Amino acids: CASSQGVGNTIYF.

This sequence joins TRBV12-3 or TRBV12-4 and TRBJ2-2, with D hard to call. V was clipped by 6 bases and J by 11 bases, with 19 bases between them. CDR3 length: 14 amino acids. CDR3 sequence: CASRASFAASELFF. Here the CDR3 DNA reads TGTGCCAGCAGGGCGTCTTTTGCAGCCAGCGAGCTGTTTTTT.

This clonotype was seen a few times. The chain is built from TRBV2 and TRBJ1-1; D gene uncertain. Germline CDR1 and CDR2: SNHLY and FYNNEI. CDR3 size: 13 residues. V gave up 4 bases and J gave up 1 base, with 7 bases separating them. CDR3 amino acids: CASSGLPNTEAFF. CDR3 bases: TGTGCCAGCAGTGGGCTACCGAACACTGAAGCTTTCTTT.

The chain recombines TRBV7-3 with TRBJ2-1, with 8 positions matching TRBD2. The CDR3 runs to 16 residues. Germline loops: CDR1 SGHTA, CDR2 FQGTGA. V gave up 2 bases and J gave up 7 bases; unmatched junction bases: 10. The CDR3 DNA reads TGTGCCAGCAGCTTATGGGAGCGGGAGTTAGGGAATGAGCAGTTCTTC. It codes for CASSLWERELGNEQFF.

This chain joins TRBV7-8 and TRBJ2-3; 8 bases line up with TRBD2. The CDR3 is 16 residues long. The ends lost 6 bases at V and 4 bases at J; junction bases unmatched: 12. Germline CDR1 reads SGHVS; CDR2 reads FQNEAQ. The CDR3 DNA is TGTGCCAGCAGACCGACTAGCGCCCGGCTGGCAGATACGCAGTATTTT. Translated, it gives CASRPTSARLADTQYF. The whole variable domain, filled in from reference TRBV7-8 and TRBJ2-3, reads GAGVSQSPRYKVAKRGQDVALRCDPISGHVSLFWYQQALGQGPEFLTYFQNEAQLDKSGLPSDRFFAERPEGSVSTLKIQRTQQEDSAVYLCASRPTSARLADTQYFGPGTRLTVL.

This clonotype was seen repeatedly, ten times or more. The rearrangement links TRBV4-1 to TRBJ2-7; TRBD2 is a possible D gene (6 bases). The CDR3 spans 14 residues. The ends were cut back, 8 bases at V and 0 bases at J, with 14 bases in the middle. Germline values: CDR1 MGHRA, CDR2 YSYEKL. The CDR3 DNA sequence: TGCGCCAGCGGATCGACGACTAGCTCCTACGAGCAGTACTTC. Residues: CASGSTTSSYEQYF.

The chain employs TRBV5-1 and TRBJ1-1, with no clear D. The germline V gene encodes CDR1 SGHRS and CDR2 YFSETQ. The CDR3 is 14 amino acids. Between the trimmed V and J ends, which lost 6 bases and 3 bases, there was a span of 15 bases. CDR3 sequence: CASTISSGHTEAFF. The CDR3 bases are TGCGCCAGCACCATTTCGTCCGGGCACACTGAAGCTTTCTTT.

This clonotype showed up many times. The CDR3 here is CSARDLGRDNEKLFF. CDR3 DNA sequence: TGCAGTGCTAGAGATCTGGGCAGGGATAATGAAAAACTGTTTTTT. The chain couples TRBV20-1 to TRBJ1-4; the D gene is possibly TRBD1 (5 bases). CDR1 DFQATT and CDR2 SNEGSKA come from the germline V gene (reference sequence). This CDR3 is 15 amino acids long. V gave up 0 bases and J gave up 4 bases, with 12 bases separating them.

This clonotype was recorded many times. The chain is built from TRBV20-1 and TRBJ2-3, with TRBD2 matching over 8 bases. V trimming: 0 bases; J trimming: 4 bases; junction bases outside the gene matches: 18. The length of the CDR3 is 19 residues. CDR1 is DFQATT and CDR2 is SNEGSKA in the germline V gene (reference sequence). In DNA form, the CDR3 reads TGCAGTGCTAGAGATCTGGCAGAGCCGGGACTAGACGTGGCAGATACGCAGTATTTT. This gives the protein CSARDLAEPGLDVADTQYF.